This TCR beta chain originates from a study of T cells after yellow fever vaccination. TCRdb independently ran MiXCR on the 5' RACE reads; one entry per CDR3 protein. The table includes about 110,000 distinct CDR3 sequences, roughly 8.4% detected once. The CDR3 sequence is 18 residues long. In the case of this clonotype: The antigen is not known. At one of its ends the junction is not consistent with the germline gene, which may arise from a read error.

Regarding the study as a whole: Overall, a small share of clonotypes was seen in both CD4 and CD8 compartments.

The chain has TRBV6-7 and TRBJ2-3; D not certain. TRBV6-7 is assigned to the ORF class and has an uncertain function. The sequencing here drew on CD8+ T cells sorted from PBMCs, taken 45 days after the yellow fever booster vaccination. The sequence came from a man aged 25-45 years who received the YFV17D yellow fever vaccine. The CDR3 DNA follows: TGTACCAGCAGTTTAGTCGTTTACGGCGGCCCTAGCACAGATACGCAGTATTTT. This codes for CTSSLVVYGGPSTDTQYF.